The 18 T cell receptor beta chains in this list originate from one sample, sequenced in a study of blood T cell repertoires in COVID-19. Method: immunoSEQ multiplex PCR; TCRdb's copy keeps in-frame clones and lacks some. The table lists just over 300,000 clones, approximately 85% of them singletons, with about 2% in the top ten. The source material was PBMCs or T cells enriched from blood (not recorded which). These receptors were obtained from a man aged 30-40 years who had recovered from COVID-19.

The V gene is TRBV3-1 (or the pseudogene TRBV3-2), the J gene TRBJ1-6, with no clear D. Germline loops: CDR1 LGHDT, CDR2 YNNKEL (reference sequence). Trimming took 1 base from V and 9 from J, leaving 16 bases between them. CDR3 size: 16 residues. The CDR3 loop is CASSQVQSEPGSPLHF. CDR3 coding DNA: TGTGCCAGCAGCCAAGTACAGTCTGAGCCAGGTTCACCCCTCCACTTT.

The J gene is TRBJ2-5, the V gene TRBV3-1 (or the pseudogene TRBV3-2); the D gene is possibly TRBD2 (6 bases). The V and J ends lost 1 base and 0 bases respectively, with 18 bases between them. The CDR3 has 18 residues. CDR1 is LGHDT, CDR2 YNNKEL, per germline (reference sequence). CDR3: CASSQGVGRGPYQETQYF. The CDR3 coding sequence is TGTGCCAGCAGCCAAGGGGTGGGGCGGGGACCGTACCAAGAGACCCAGTACTTC.

The V gene is TRBV10-3, the J gene TRBJ2-2, with D perhaps TRBD2 (5 bases). Trimming removed 4 bases at V and 3 bases at J, with 12 bases between. The V gene's germline CDR1 is ENHRY and CDR2 SYGVKD. The CDR3 has 15 amino acids. This CDR3 reads CAISGAGRDTGELFF. CDR3 in DNA: TGTGCCATCAGTGGCGCGGGTAGGGACACCGGGGAGCTGTTTTTT.

This clone was seen a single time. The J gene is TRBJ1-4, the V gene TRBV12-3 or TRBV12-4; possible D gene TRBD1, 5 bases. There are 12 residues in the CDR3. Trimming cost V 6 bases and J 7 bases, with 9 bases left between them. CDR3 in amino acids: CASRTGVEKLFF. The CDR3 DNA reads TGTGCCAGCAGAACAGGAGTTGAAAAACTGTTTTTT.

This rearrangement joins TRBV7-8 to TRBJ1-2, with D uncertain. Germline loops: CDR1 SGHVS, CDR2 FQNEAQ. This CDR3 is 15 amino acids long. The V gene lost 5 bases and the J gene lost 3 bases, with 16 bases spanning the gap. In DNA, the CDR3 is TGTGCCAGCAGCCAAAGTGGGTTCGGGGACTATGGCTACACCTTC. Protein: CASSQSGFGDYGYTF.

This sequence joins TRBV7-3 and TRBJ2-7; TRBD2 agrees at 7 bases. Germline CDR1 and CDR2: SGHTA and FQGTGA. After removal of 0 bases from V and 4 bases from J, the junction contained 6 bases not matched to a gene. This CDR3 comprises 15 residues. The CDR3 sequence is CASSLTGGLEYEQYF. Here the CDR3 DNA reads TGTGCCAGCAGCTTAACCGGGGGGTTGGAATACGAGCAGTACTTC.

The chain employs TRBV5-1 and TRBJ2-5; possible D gene TRBD2, 5 bases. Trimming took off 1 base at V and 4 bases at J, with 11 bases between the two ends. This CDR3 has 14 amino acids. Germline V CDR1 and CDR2: SGHRS, YFSETQ. CDR3 in amino acids: CASSLSGERETQYF. CDR3 DNA: TGCGCCAGCAGCTTGAGTGGGGAGAGAGAGACCCAGTACTTC. Combining the CDR3 with reference TRBV5-1 and TRBJ2-5 gives the whole variable domain KAGVTQTPRYLIKTRGQQVTLSCSPISGHRSVSWYQQTPGQGLQFLFEYFSETQRNKGNFPGRFSGRQFSNSRSEMNVSTLELGDSALYLCASSLSGERETQYFGPGTRLLVL.

This rearrangement joins TRBV27 to TRBJ2-2, with 8 bases identical to TRBD1. Trimming removed 5 bases from V and 5 bases from J; junction bases left unmatched: 7. Germline loops: CDR1 MNHEY, CDR2 SMNVEV (reference sequence). There are 15 residues in the CDR3. CDR3 in DNA: TGTGCCAGCAGTCTCACACACAGGGGGACCGGGGAGCTGTTTTTT. As protein: CASSLTHRGTGELFF.

This chain uses TRBV7-8 with TRBJ1-1; 7 positions match TRBD1. Germline CDR1 reads SGHVS; CDR2 reads FQNEAQ. The CDR3 extends over 15 amino acids. The trim removed 3 bases at V and 1 base at J, leaving 5 bases unmatched. CDR3 bases: TGTGCCAGCAGCTTTCCCGGGACAGCGAACACTGAAGCTTTCTTT. It is translated as CASSFPGTANTEAFF.

J is TRBJ1-2 and V is TRBV10-3; D unclear. The CDR3 loop spans 14 amino acids. The germline V gene has CDR1 ENHRY and CDR2 SYGVKD. The V end lost 0 bases, the J end lost 5 bases, and 10 bases lay between the germline ends. The CDR3 region has the DNA TGTGCCATCAGTGAGTCGGCGGATACTTATGGCTACACCTTC. Protein sequence: CAISESADTYGYTF.

To note about this clone: The sample contains more than one DNA sequence encoding this CDR3. The genes are TRBV6-5 and TRBJ1-1; possible D gene TRBD1, 5 bases. CDR1 MNHEY and CDR2 SVGAGI come from the germline V gene. V lost 6 bases, J lost 1 base, and 9 bases lay in between. The CDR3 runs 13 residues. This chain's CDR3 is CASSSDRNTEAFF. The CDR3 nucleotides are TGTGCCAGCAGCTCTGACAGGAACACTGAAGCTTTCTTT.

Of note for this clone: The sample carries other DNA sequences with the same CDR3. The rearrangement links TRBV27 to TRBJ2-3; 9 bases map to TRBD1. The CDR3 is 14 amino acids. CDR1 MNHEY and CDR2 SMNVEV come from the germline V gene (reference sequence). The V gene end was trimmed by 5 bases and the J gene end by 3 bases; junction bases not matched to a gene: 3. The CDR3 region has the DNA TGTGCCAGCAGTCTGGGGACAGGGACAGATACGCAGTATTTT. Residues: CASSLGTGTDTQYF.

The rearrangement links TRBV14 to TRBJ2-1; 7 bases are a match to TRBD1. V was clipped by 3 bases and J by 7 bases; unmatched bases: 12. Looked up from germline, CDR1 is SGHDN and CDR2 is FVKESK. This CDR3 has 16 amino acids. Here the CDR3 DNA reads TGTGCCAGCAGCCAGAAAAGGGGACAGCGGCTGAATGAGCAGTTCTTC. It specifies CASSQKRGQRLNEQFF. The variable domain in full, completed from reference TRBV14 and TRBJ2-1, reads EAGVTQFPSHSVIEKGQTVTLRCDPISGHDNLYWYRRVMGKEIKFLLHFVKESKQDESGMPNNRFLAERTGGTYSTLKVQPAELEDSGVYFCASSQKRGQRLNEQFFGPGTRLTVL.

This clone was recorded many times. The V gene is TRBV7-2, the J gene TRBJ1-1; D remains unclear. With 5 bases removed from V and 1 base from J, the gap between germline ends came to 11 bases. The CDR3 runs to 14 residues. CDR1 and CDR2 from the germline V gene are SGHTA and FQGNSA. The CDR3 nucleotides read TGTGCCAGCAGCCCGGGGTCTGCGAACACTGAAGCTTTCTTT. Translation gives CASSPGSANTEAFF.

This chain uses TRBV12-3 or TRBV12-4 with TRBJ1-1; 10 bases map to TRBD1. V gave up 6 bases and J gave up 9 bases; unmatched junction bases: 4. This CDR3 spans 12 amino acids. CDR3 nucleotide sequence: TGTGCCAGCAGGGGACAGGGGAGTCAAGCTTTCTTT. Protein product: CASRGQGSQAFF.

V usage is TRBV20-1 and J usage is TRBJ1-1, with 11 positions matching TRBD1. CDR1 and CDR2 (germline): DFQATT, SNEGSKA (reference sequence). This CDR3 has 11 residues. After removal of 3 bases from V and 11 bases from J, the junction contained 2 bases not matched to a gene. The chain's CDR3 is CSARDRGPAFF. The CDR3 region has the DNA TGCAGTGCTAGGGACAGGGGGCCCGCTTTCTTT.

This chain uses TRBV27 with TRBJ1-6, with TRBD1 matching over 9 bases. This CDR3 has 15 amino acids. CDR1 MNHEY and CDR2 SMNVEV come from the germline V gene (reference sequence). Trimming at V came to 4 bases and at J to 6 bases, leaving 4 bases not matched to a gene. CDR3 sequence (DNA): TGTGCCAGCAGTTCACAGGGGGCTCGTAATTCACCCCTCCACTTT. Translated, it gives CASSSQGARNSPLHF.

This rearrangement joins TRBV4-3 to TRBJ1-5; 7 bases fit TRBD1. Germline loops: CDR1 LGHNA, CDR2 YSLEER. CDR3 length equals 14 residues. V shed 4 bases and J 3 bases; nucleotides not matched to a gene: 3. The CDR3: CASSRGTANQPQHF. As DNA, the CDR3 is TGCGCCAGCAGCCGCGGGACAGCCAATCAGCCCCAGCATTTT.